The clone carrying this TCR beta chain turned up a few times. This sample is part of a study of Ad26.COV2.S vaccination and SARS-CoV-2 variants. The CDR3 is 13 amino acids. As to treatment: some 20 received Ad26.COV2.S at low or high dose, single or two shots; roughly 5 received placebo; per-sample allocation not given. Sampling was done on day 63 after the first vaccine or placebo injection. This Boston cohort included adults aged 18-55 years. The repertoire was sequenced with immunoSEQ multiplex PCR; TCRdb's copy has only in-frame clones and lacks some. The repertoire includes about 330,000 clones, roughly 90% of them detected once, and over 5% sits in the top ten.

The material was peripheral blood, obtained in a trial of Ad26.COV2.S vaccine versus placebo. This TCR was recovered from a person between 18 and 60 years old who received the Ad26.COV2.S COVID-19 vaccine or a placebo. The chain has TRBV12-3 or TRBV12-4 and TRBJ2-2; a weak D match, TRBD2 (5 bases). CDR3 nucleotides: TGTGTCGAAGGAGAGGGGAACACCGGGGAGCTGTTTTTT. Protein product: CVEGEGNTGELFF.